This is a list of T cell receptor beta chains from one sample in a study of identical twins. MiXCR was run by TCRdb on the 5' RACE reads, yielding one entry per CDR3 protein. The data contain hundreds of thousands of distinct CDR3 sequences, over 5% of them singletons. The sample taken for sequencing was naive T cells sorted from blood. The source is a man in his late teens or twenties in good health. Each CDR3 is given with its conserved first and last residue. Each record gives: D gene, V gene, J gene, clone size, CDR3 DNA, CDR3 protein. The D gene is left open where the match is weak. Size values are once, few and many counts, or a class for expanded clones, and some rows have none.

-	TRBV29-1	TRBJ2-7	many	TGCAGCGTTCTCGCGGCGAGCTCCTACGAGCAGTACTTC	CSVLAASSYEQYF
TRBD2	TRBV20-1	TRBJ2-1	many	TGCAGTGCTAGGGGCCTAGCGGGAGTGGCTTACTTGGAGCAGTTCTTC	CSARGLAGVAYLEQFF
TRBD2	TRBV20-1	TRBJ2-3	many	TGCAGTGCTAGAGATCGGGCTAGCGGGAGAGTAGATACGCAGTATTTT	CSARDRASGRVDTQYF
-	TRBV3-1	TRBJ2-3	-	TGTGCCAGCAGCCAAGATCTCCCAGGACCCACAGATACGCAGTATTTT	CASSQDLPGPTDTQYF
-	TRBV6-2/TRBV6-3	TRBJ2-2	-	TGTGCCAGCAGAACATACACCGGGGAGCCGTTTTTT	CASRTYTGEPFF
-	TRBV20-1	TRBJ2-3	many	TGCAGTGCGGTGCTAGCGCTAAGCACAGATACGCAGTATTTT	CSAVLALSTDTQYF
-	TRBV10-3	TRBJ2-1	many	TGTGCCATCAGGAAGAAATCCGGGACGGCTAAGGATGAGCAGTTCTTC	CAIRKKSGTAKDEQFF
-	TRBV14	TRBJ2-6	many	TGTGCCACCTCCAACTCTGGGGCCAACGTCCTGACTTTC	CATSNSGANVLTF
-	TRBV30	TRBJ1-1	few	TGTGCCTGGACGGGTGGTAACACTGAAGCTTTCTTT	CAWTGGNTEAFF
TRBD2	TRBV10-2	TRBJ2-5	many	TGCGCCAGCGATAGCGGGATCCAAGAGACCCAGTACTTC	CASDSGIQETQYF
TRBD1	TRBV5-5	TRBJ2-7	-	TGTGCCAGCACATCTACCGGGGACAGCACCTACGAGCAGTACTTC	CASTSTGDSTYEQYF
-	TRBV12-3/TRBV12-4	TRBJ1-2	-	TGTGCCAGCAGTTTCGGGGATTTCAACTATGGCTACACCTTC	CASSFGDFNYGYTF
-	TRBV4-3	TRBJ1-3	-	TGCGCCAGCAGCCAAGATAGTCGGAGTACTACTGGAAACACCATATATTTT	CASSQDSRSTTGNTIYF
-	TRBV2	TRBJ1-5	-	TGTGCCAGCAGTGAAGCGGGGGATAGCAATCAGCCCCAGCATTTT	CASSEAGDSNQPQHF
TRBD1	TRBV28	TRBJ2-4	many	TGTGCCAGCAGTCAACCCGGGACAGGGGTTCACATTCAGTACTTC	CASSQPGTGVHIQYF
TRBD2	TRBV20-1	TRBJ2-3	many	TGCAGTGCTACGACTAGCGGAAGCACAGATACGCAGTATTTT	CSATTSGSTDTQYF
-	TRBV10-3	TRBJ1-3	many	TGTGCCGCAGGAGGCTCTGGAAACACCATATATTTT	CAAGGSGNTIYF
-	TRBV5-1	TRBJ2-3	many	TGCGCCAGCAGCTATTCTAGCGACCGCACAGATACGCAGTATTTT	CASSYSSDRTDTQYF
TRBD2	TRBV20-1	TRBJ2-5	-	TGCAGCGCCTGGCGACTAGCGGGAGAAGAGACCCAGTACTTC	CSAWRLAGEETQYF
TRBD2	TRBV12-3/TRBV12-4	TRBJ2-1	-	TGTGCCAGCAGTTTGAATAGGGCGGGAGTGGGGCAGTTCTTC	CASSLNRAGVGQFF
-	TRBV2	TRBJ1-3	-	TGTGCCACCGAACTGGGAACGGCTGGAAACACCATATATTTT	CATELGTAGNTIYF
TRBD1	TRBV5-1	TRBJ2-7	many	TGCGCCAGCAGCAACACAGGGGACGAGCAGTACTTC	CASSNTGDEQYF
-	TRBV28	TRBJ2-1	few	TGTGCCAGCAGTTCCTTGGACTCGGTAAAATACAATGAGCAGTTCTTC	CASSSLDSVKYNEQFF
-	TRBV18	TRBJ1-6	-	TGTGCCAGCTCACTCTCCCGGACTTCACCCCTCCACTTT	CASSLSRTSPLHF
TRBD2	TRBV20-1	TRBJ2-1	many	TGCAGTGCTACTAGCGGGAGGGCCTACAATGAGCAGTTCTTC	CSATSGRAYNEQFF
-	TRBV6-1	TRBJ1-5	-	TGTGCCAGCAGCCTAAACGGCGGGGACCCTAATCAGCCCCAGCATTTT	CASSLNGGDPNQPQHF
-	TRBV24-1	TRBJ2-1	few	TGTGCCACCAGTGATTTGCAGGGCAGGGGGGCCGGCAATGAGCAGTTCTTC	CATSDLQGRGAGNEQFF
-	TRBV12-3/TRBV12-4	TRBJ2-7	many	TGTGCCAGCAGCTCCGCCCCGGGACCGTCGGTCGAGCAGTACTTC	CASSSAPGPSVEQYF
-	TRBV27	TRBJ2-2	many	TGTGCCAGCGGGCAGGCGATAGGAACCGGGGAGCTGTTTTTT	CASGQAIGTGELFF
TRBD1	TRBV12-3/TRBV12-4	TRBJ2-3	many	TGTGCCAGCAGGTTCCAGGGGGCTTCAGATACGCAGTATTTT	CASRFQGASDTQYF
TRBD2	TRBV9	TRBJ2-1	many	TGTGCCAGCAGCGTCCGGGAGGGCCCGTACAATGAGCAGTTCTTC	CASSVREGPYNEQFF
TRBD2	TRBV12-3/TRBV12-4	TRBJ2-3	few	TGTGCCAGCAGTTCCCAAGGACTAGCGGGAGCTGATACGCAGTATTTT	CASSSQGLAGADTQYF
TRBD2	TRBV20-1	TRBJ2-5	few	TGCAGCGGCCACGGCGGGAGCTTACAAGAGACCCAGTACTTC	CSGHGGSLQETQYF
-	TRBV20-1	TRBJ1-1	many	TGCAGTGCGTACGCGGGGACTGAAGCTTTCTTT	CSAYAGTEAFF
TRBD2	TRBV12-3/TRBV12-4	TRBJ2-4	many	TGTGCCAGCAGTTGGGGACTAGCAGGCATTCAGTACTTC	CASSWGLAGIQYF
-	TRBV3-1	TRBJ1-4	few	TGTGCCAGCAGCCAAGATTACGGTGAAAAACTGTTTTTT	CASSQDYGEKLFF
-	TRBV2	TRBJ2-3	-	TGTGCCAGCAGCCCCCCCCACCGCACAGATACGCAGTATTTT	CASSPPHRTDTQYF